This TCR beta chain was retrieved from a study of CD8+CD57+ T cells in acquired aplastic anemia. Only patients with CD8+CD57+ cell expansion on flow cytometry were chosen for sequencing. Each patient gave a blood sample that was collected before any therapy had been received. Both TCR beta VDJ combination and CDR3 sequence profiling were carried out. Genomic DNA was the template for this profiling. One entry per CDR3 protein results from TCRdb running MiXCR on the reads. This sample carries approximately 220,000 distinct CDR3 sequences, around 49% of them seen once, and the ten largest clones take approximately 20%. A note on this clonotype: One end of the junction fails to match germline, which may point to a read error.

The receptor was isolated from a human donor with aplastic anemia. Source material: sorted CD4+, CD8+, or CD8+CD57+ T cells (not recorded which) from PBMCs.

CDR3 DNA: TGTGCCAGCAGTGAGGGACTAAGTCGGCCCCAGCATTTT. This translates into CASSEGLSRPQHF. J is TRBJ1-5 and V is TRBV10-3; TRBD1 is a possible D gene (5 bases). The CDR3 spans 13 residues. The germline CDR1 and CDR2 sequences are ENHRY and SYGVKD.